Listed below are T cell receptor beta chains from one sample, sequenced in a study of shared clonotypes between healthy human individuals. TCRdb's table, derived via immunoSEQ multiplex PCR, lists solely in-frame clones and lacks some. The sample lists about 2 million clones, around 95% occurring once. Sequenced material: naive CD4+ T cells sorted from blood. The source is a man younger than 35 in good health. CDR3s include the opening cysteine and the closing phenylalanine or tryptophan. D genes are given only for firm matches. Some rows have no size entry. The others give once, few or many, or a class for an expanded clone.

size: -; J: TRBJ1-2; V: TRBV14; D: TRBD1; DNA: TGTGCCAGCAGCCATACAGGGGAATATGGCTACACCTTC; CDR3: CASSHTGEYGYTF
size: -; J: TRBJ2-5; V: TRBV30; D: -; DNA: TGTGCCTGGAGTGTTGGGCGGAACCAAGAGACCCAGTACTTC; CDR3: CAWSVGRNQETQYF
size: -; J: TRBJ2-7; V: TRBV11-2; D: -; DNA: TGTGCCAGCAGCTCCGAACCGGCAGGGATGTACGAGCAGTACTTC; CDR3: CASSSEPAGMYEQYF
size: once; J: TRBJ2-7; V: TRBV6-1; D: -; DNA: TGTGCCAGCAGGAAAACGTGGGGTCCCCCCTACGAGCAGTACTTC; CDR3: CASRKTWGPPYEQYF
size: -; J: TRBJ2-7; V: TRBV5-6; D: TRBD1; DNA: TGTGCCAGCAGCCCACAGGGGCGGAACGAGCAGTACTTC; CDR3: CASSPQGRNEQYF
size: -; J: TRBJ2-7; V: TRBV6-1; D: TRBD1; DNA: TGTGCCAGCAGCCGACAGGGGTCAGGGGAGCAGTACTTC; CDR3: CASSRQGSGEQYF
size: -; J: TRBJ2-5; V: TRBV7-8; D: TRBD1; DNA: TGTGCCAGCAGCTTAGGTCAGACAGGACAGGGGCAAGAGACCCAGTACTTC; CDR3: CASSLGQTGQGQETQYF
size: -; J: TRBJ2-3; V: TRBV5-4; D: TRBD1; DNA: TGTGCCAGCAGCTCCGGGACAGACATAACTAGCACAGATACGCAGTATTTT; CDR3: CASSSGTDITSTDTQYF
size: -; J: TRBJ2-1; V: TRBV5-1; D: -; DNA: TGCGCCAGCAGCTTGGAGGTTGGGGTAGTTTCTGAGCAGTTCTTC; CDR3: CASSLEVGVVSEQFF
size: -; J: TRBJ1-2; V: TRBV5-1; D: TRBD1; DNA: TGCGCCAGCAGCTTCAACGGACAGGGCAACTATGGCTACACCTTC; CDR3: CASSFNGQGNYGYTF
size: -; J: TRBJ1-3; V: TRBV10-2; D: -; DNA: TGCGCCAGCAGTGATATCTTTCAGGGTGACGGTTCTGGAAACACCATATATTTT; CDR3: CASSDIFQGDGSGNTIYF
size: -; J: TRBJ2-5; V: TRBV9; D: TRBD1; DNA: TGTGCCAGCAGCGCGATGACAGGGAACCAAGAGACCCAGTACTTC; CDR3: CASSAMTGNQETQYF
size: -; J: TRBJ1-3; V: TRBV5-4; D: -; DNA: TGTGCCAGCAGCTTCAGAACCGGGCCCTATGGGATAGGAAACACCATATATTTT; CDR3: CASSFRTGPYGIGNTIYF
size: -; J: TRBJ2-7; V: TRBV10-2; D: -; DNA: TGCGCCAGCAGTGAGTCTTGGGCATCCTACGAGCAGTACTTC; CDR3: CASSESWASYEQYF
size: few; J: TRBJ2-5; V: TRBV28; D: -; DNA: TGTGCCAGCAGTTTACAGGGGCAAGAGACCCAGTACTTC; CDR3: CASSLQGQETQYF
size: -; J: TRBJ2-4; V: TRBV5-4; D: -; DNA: TGTGCCAGCAGCTTGCCACTAGGGCGTTCGGGGGCCAAAAACATTCAGTACTTC; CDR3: CASSLPLGRSGAKNIQYF
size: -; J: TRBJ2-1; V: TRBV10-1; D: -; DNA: TGCGCCAGCAGTGAGGGACAGATCGACTACAATGAGCAGTTCTTC; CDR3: CASSEGQIDYNEQFF
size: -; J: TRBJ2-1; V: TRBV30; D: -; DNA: TGTGCCCGGAGAGAGGGGGTTGGGTTCTTC; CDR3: CARREGVGFF
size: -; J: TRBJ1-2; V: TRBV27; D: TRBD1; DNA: TGTGCCAGCAGTACATTGACAGGGGCAGGCTACACCTTC; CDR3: CASSTLTGAGYTF
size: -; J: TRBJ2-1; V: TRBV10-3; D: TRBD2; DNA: TGTGCCATCAGCGATCTAGCGGGCTCCTACAATGAGCAGTTCTTC; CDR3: CAISDLAGSYNEQFF
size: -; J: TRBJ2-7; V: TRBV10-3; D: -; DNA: TGTGCCATCAGTGAGTCGAGGGGGGCCCGCTACGAGCAGTACTTC; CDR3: CAISESRGARYEQYF
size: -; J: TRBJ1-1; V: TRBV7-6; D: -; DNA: TGTGCCAGCAGCTTAGGTGAAGGGGAACGGGCTTTCTTT; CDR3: CASSLGEGERAFF
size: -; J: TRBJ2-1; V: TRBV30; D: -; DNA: TGTGCCTGGAGTGTCTCAAGCTCCTACAATGAGCAGTTCTTC; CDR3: CAWSVSSSYNEQFF
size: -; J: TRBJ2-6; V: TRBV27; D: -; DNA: TGTGCCAGCAAGTCCCAATTTTCTGGGGCCAACGTCCTGACTTTC; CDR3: CASKSQFSGANVLTF
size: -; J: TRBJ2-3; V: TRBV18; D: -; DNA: TGTGCCAGCTCACCGGGGGGAACAACAGATACGCAGTATTTT; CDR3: CASSPGGTTDTQYF
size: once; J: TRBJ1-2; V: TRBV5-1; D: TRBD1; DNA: TGCGCCAGCAGCACCGGGACAGCGGCGTATGGCTACACCTTC; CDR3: CASSTGTAAYGYTF
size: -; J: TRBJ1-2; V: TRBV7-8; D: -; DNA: TGTGCCAGCAGCTTATGGCCAGATACTGGCTACACCTTC; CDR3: CASSLWPDTGYTF
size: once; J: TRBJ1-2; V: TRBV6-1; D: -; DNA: TGTGCCAGCAGTGCCTACCATGGACAGCCATCTAACTATGGCTACACCTTC; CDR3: CASSAYHGQPSNYGYTF
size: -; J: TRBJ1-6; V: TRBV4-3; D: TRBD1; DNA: TGCGCCAGCAGCCTAGACAGGGGCCCCTCTAATTCACCCCTCCACTTT; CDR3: CASSLDRGPSNSPLHF
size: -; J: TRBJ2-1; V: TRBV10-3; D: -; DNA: TGTGCCATCAGGGACAGTAGCTCCTACAATGAGCAGTTCTTC; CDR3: CAIRDSSSYNEQFF
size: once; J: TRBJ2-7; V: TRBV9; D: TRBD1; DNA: TGTGCCAGCAGCCCTAATACAGGGGGCTACGAGCAGTACTTC; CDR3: CASSPNTGGYEQYF
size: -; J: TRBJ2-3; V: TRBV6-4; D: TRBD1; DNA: TGTGCCAGCAGTGACTCGGGGACAGACACAGATACGCAGTATTTT; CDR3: CASSDSGTDTDTQYF
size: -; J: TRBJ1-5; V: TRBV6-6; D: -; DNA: TGTGCCAGCAAGGTTTTGATCGGCAATCAGCCCCAGCATTTT; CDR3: CASKVLIGNQPQHF
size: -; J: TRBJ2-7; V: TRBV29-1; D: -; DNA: TGCAGCGTTGTGGACACGACGGCTGCCCCCTACGAGCAGTACTTC; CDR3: CSVVDTTAAPYEQYF
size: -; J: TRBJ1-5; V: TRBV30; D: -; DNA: TGTGCCTGGAGTTTGACGAACAATCAGCCCCAGCATTTT; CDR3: CAWSLTNNQPQHF
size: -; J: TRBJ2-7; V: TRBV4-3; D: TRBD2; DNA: TGCGCCAGCAGCCAAGATTGGGTAACGGGAGGACTATACGAGCAGTACTTC; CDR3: CASSQDWVTGGLYEQYF
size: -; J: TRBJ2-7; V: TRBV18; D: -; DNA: TGTGCCAGCTCACCCCGGGGCCCCCCCTACGAGCAGTACTTC; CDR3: CASSPRGPPYEQYF
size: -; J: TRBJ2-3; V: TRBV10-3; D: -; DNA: TGTGCCATCAGTCCCGGACGGAGCACCGGAGATACGCAGTATTTT; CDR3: CAISPGRSTGDTQYF
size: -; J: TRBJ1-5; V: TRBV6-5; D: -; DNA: TGTGCCAGCAGCGATATGAGGGTGGCTCAGCCCCAGCATTTT; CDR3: CASSDMRVAQPQHF
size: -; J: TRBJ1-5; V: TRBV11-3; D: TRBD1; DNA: TGTGCCAGCAGCTTAGAAGAGGGACAGGGCCCCATTCAGCCCCAGCATTTT; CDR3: CASSLEEGQGPIQPQHF
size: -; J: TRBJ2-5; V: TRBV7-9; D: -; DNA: TGTGCCAGCAGCCAGCAACAAGAGACCCAGTACTTC; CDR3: CASSQQQETQYF
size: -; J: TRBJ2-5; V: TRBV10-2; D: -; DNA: TGCGCCAGCAGCCCTCCCAGCCAAGAGACCCAGTACTTC; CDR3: CASSPPSQETQYF
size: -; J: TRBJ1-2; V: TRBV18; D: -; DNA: TGTGCCAGCTCACCAGAGCCCTTGGGCTATGGCTACACCTTC; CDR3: CASSPEPLGYGYTF
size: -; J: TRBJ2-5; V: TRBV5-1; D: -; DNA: TGCGCCAGCAGCCCCACTGGAGAGACCCAGTACTTC; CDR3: CASSPTGETQYF
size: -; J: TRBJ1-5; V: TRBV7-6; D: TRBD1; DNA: TGTGCCAGCAGCCGCCGGACAGGGTGGGAGCCCCAGCATTTT; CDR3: CASSRRTGWEPQHF
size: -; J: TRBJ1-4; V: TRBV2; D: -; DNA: TGTGCCAGCAGTGGGGCCGAAACTGCAACTAATGAAAAACTGTTTTTT; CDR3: CASSGAETATNEKLFF
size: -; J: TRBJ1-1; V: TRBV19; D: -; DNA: TGTGCCAGTAGTATTGGAGGACCGAACACTGAAGCTTTCTTT; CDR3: CASSIGGPNTEAFF
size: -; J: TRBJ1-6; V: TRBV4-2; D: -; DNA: TGTGCCAGCAGCCAAGACCAATCGGACGGTTCCGCACCCCTCCACTTT; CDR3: CASSQDQSDGSAPLHF
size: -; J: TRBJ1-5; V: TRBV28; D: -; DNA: TGTGCCAGCAGTTTATATCGGGGGGTCGGTCAGCCCCAGCATTTT; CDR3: CASSLYRGVGQPQHF
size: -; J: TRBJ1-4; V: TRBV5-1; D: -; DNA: TGCGCCAGCAGCCGCGTACAGGGCACTCTTAATGAAAAACTGTTTTTT; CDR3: CASSRVQGTLNEKLFF
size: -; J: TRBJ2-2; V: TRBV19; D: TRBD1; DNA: TGTGCCAGTAGTCGACAGGGTTCGAACACCGGGGAGCTGTTTTTT; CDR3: CASSRQGSNTGELFF
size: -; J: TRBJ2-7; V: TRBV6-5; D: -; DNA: TGTGCCAGCAGTTCGCCTGAGCTATACGAGCAGTACTTC; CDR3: CASSSPELYEQYF
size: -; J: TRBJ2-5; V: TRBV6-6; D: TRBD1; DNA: TGTGCCAGCAGCCAGACAGGGGGCCTCGAGACCCAGTACTTC; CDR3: CASSQTGGLETQYF
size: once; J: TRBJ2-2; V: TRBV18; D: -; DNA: TGTGCCAGCTCACCCCTAGCAGGGGCCACCGGGGAGCTGTTTTTT; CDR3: CASSPLAGATGELFF
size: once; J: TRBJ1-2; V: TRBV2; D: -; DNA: TGTGCCAGCAGTGACGGGACACTCTATGGCTACACCTTC; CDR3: CASSDGTLYGYTF